Listed below are T cell receptor beta chains from one sample, sequenced in a study of cytomegalovirus exposure and HLA in healthy donors. Generated by immunoSEQ multiplex PCR, the TCRdb table keeps only in-frame clones and is missing some. The sample has fewer than 250,000 clones; over 65% are singletons. The specimen sequenced was PBMCs. These receptors all come from a human donor in good health. Each CDR3 is given with its conserved first and last residue. D genes are given only for firm matches. The size entry is marked missing in some rows and otherwise reads once, few, many or a size class.

v_call,d_call,clone_size,j_call,cdr3_aa,cdr3_nt
TRBV4-2,NA,NA,TRBJ2-5,CASSQGAGSQETQYF,TGTGCCAGCAGCCAAGGGGCGGGTTCCCAAGAGACCCAGTACTTC
TRBV28,NA,few,TRBJ2-7,CATRAAGITYEQYF,TGTGCCACCCGGGCGGCAGGGATAACCTACGAGCAGTACTTC
TRBV7-2,NA,NA,TRBJ2-7,CASTTFKYF,TGTGCCAGCACTACTTTCAAGTACTTC
TRBV1,NA,NA,TRBJ2-4,CTSSQDRPQGLAGGVLAKNIQYF,TGCACCAGCAGCCAAGATCGTCCCCAAGGACTAGCGGGAGGCGTCCTAGCCAAAAACATTCAGTACTTC
TRBV5-4,TRBD2,NA,TRBJ2-3,CASSLGKRESDTQYF,TGTGCCAGCAGCTTGGGGAAGCGGGAGAGTGATACGCAGTATTTT
TRBV7-2,NA,NA,TRBJ1-5,CASSSRSGQPQHF,TGTGCCAGCAGCTCCAGATCAGGACAGCCCCAGCATTTT
TRBV19,NA,once,TRBJ2-4,CASSISMRVAKNIQYF,TGTGCCAGTAGTATCTCCATGAGGGTGGCCAAAAACATTCAGTACTTC
TRBV7-8,TRBD2,few,TRBJ2-3,CASSWPRTSGHRLEVDTQYF,TGTGCCAGCAGCTGGCCTAGGACTAGCGGGCACCGTCTTGAGGTAGATACGCAGTATTTT
TRBV19,NA,NA,TRBJ2-5,CASSITGTGETQYF,TGTGCCAGTAGTATCACAGGGACGGGAGAGACCCAGTACTTC
TRBV14,NA,NA,TRBJ2-1,CASSQESQAYNEQFF,TGTGCCAGCAGCCAAGAGAGCCAGGCCTACAATGAGCAGTTCTTC
TRBV7-9,TRBD2,NA,TRBJ2-5,CASSLASGGGETQYF,TGTGCCAGCAGCTTAGCCTCGGGAGGGGGGGAGACCCAGTACTTC
TRBV28,TRBD1,NA,TRBJ2-1,CASSLAGQGGSEQFF,TGTGCCAGCAGTTTAGCGGGACAGGGCGGTAGCGAGCAGTTCTTC
TRBV10-3,NA,NA,TRBJ2-7,CAISGQTPYEQYF,TGTGCCATCAGTGGACAGACTCCCTACGAGCAGTACTTC
TRBV18,NA,NA,TRBJ1-4,CASTPNRDSNEKLFF,TGTGCCAGCACCCCGAACCGGGACTCAAATGAAAAACTGTTTTTT
TRBV13,TRBD1,once,TRBJ1-4,CASSYDRGEKLFF,TGTGCCAGCAGCTACGACAGGGGTGAAAAACTGTTTTTT
TRBV28,NA,NA,TRBJ2-7,CASSSNEQYF,TGTGCCAGCAGTTCTAACGAGCAGTACTTC
TRBV7-3,NA,NA,TRBJ1-1,CASSLIRAGEAFF,TGTGCCAGCAGCTTAATAAGGGCGGGAGAAGCTTTCTTT
TRBV30,NA,NA,TRBJ1-2,CAWSGTRGSLNYGYTF,TGTGCCTGGAGTGGAACAAGGGGAAGTTTGAACTATGGCTACACCTTC
TRBV20-1,NA,once,TRBJ1-5,CSATNNQPQHF,TGCAGTGCTACCAACAATCAGCCCCAGCATTTT
TRBV12-5,TRBD2,NA,TRBJ2-1,CASGLGGLAGVNEQFF,TGTGCTAGTGGTTTGGGCGGACTAGCGGGAGTGAATGAGCAGTTCTTC
TRBV5-1,TRBD1,NA,TRBJ2-7,CASSIQDRAYEQYF,TGCGCCAGCAGCATCCAGGACAGGGCCTACGAGCAGTACTTC
TRBV27,TRBD2,NA,TRBJ2-7,CASSTGTRLYEQYF,TGTGCCAGCAGTACTGGGACTAGGCTCTACGAGCAGTACTTC
TRBV5-5,TRBD1,NA,TRBJ2-7,CASRQGQNYEQYF,TGTGCCAGCAGACAGGGACAGAACTACGAGCAGTACTTC
TRBV5-5,NA,NA,TRBJ1-1,CASRKRGSEAFF,TGTGCCAGCAGGAAAAGGGGGTCTGAAGCTTTCTTT
TRBV13,NA,NA,TRBJ2-7,CASGAVASYEQYF,TGTGCCAGCGGGGCGGTAGCCTCCTACGAGCAGTACTTC
TRBV21-1,NA,few,TRBJ1-3,CASSKGARTGLGNTIYF,TGTGCCAGCAGCAAAGGGGCCCGGACAGGGCTGGGAAACACCATATATTTT
TRBV7-9,NA,NA,TRBJ1-3,CASSRLQGISGNTIYF,TGTGCCAGCAGCCGCCTTCAGGGGATCTCTGGAAACACCATATATTTT
TRBV29-1,TRBD1,NA,TRBJ1-2,CSAMDRGLRNGYSYTF,TGCAGCGCTATGGACAGGGGGTTAAGAAACGGCTATAGCTACACCTTC
TRBV5-1,TRBD2,NA,TRBJ2-7,CASSGVAGGPESYEQYF,TGCGCCAGCAGCGGGGTAGCGGGAGGCCCAGAATCCTACGAGCAGTACTTC
TRBV27,NA,NA,TRBJ2-6,CASSLVESGANVLTF,TGTGCCAGCAGTTTAGTAGAATCTGGGGCCAACGTCCTGACTTTC
TRBV5-6,NA,NA,TRBJ2-2,CASSSPGHPATGELFF,TGTGCCAGCAGCTCGCCGGGACACCCTGCCACCGGGGAGCTGTTTTTT
TRBV1,NA,NA,TRBJ2-7,CTSSQDRGRTTDEQYF,TGCACCAGCAGCCAAGATCGCGGTAGGACAACGGACGAGCAGTACTTC
TRBV6-5,NA,NA,TRBJ1-5,CASSSMRHNQPQHF,TGTGCCAGCAGCTCGATGCGGCATAATCAGCCCCAGCATTTT
TRBV18,NA,NA,TRBJ2-1,CASSPLSSNEQFF,TGTGCCAGCTCACCACTTTCGAGCAATGAGCAGTTCTTC
TRBV7-2,TRBD1,NA,TRBJ1-2,CASSAYRGGGYTF,TGTGCCAGCAGCGCTTACAGGGGCGGGGGCTACACCTTC
TRBV18,TRBD1,NA,TRBJ2-2,CASSRTLSDRAAGELFF,TGTGCCAGCTCACGCACATTGAGTGACAGGGCGGCCGGGGAGCTGTTTTTT
TRBV30,NA,NA,TRBJ1-5,CAWSVGGQHNQPQHF,TGTGCCTGGAGTGTGGGAGGGCAGCACAATCAGCCCCAGCATTTT
TRBV2,TRBD2,few,TRBJ2-7,CASSEERESHEQYF,TGTGCCAGCAGTGAAGAGCGGGAGTCCCACGAGCAGTACTTC
TRBV25-1,TRBD1,NA,TRBJ2-7,CASEGQVNYEQYF,TGTGCCAGCGAGGGACAGGTGAACTACGAGCAGTACTTC
TRBV11-2,NA,NA,TRBJ2-7,CASSLDAGKTYEQYF,TGTGCCAGCAGCCTAGACGCAGGTAAAACCTACGAGCAGTACTTC
TRBV11-2,NA,NA,TRBJ1-6,CASRSVGGNSPLHF,TGTGCCAGCAGGTCCGTTGGGGGGAATTCACCCCTCCACTTT
TRBV16,TRBD2,NA,TRBJ2-1,CASSNGMSVTGGQGEQFF,TGTGCCAGCAGCAACGGAATGAGCGTGACGGGAGGGCAGGGTGAGCAGTTCTTC
TRBV19,TRBD2,NA,TRBJ2-1,CASSIDSGRRYNEQFF,TGTGCCAGTAGTATAGATAGCGGGAGAAGGTACAATGAGCAGTTCTTC